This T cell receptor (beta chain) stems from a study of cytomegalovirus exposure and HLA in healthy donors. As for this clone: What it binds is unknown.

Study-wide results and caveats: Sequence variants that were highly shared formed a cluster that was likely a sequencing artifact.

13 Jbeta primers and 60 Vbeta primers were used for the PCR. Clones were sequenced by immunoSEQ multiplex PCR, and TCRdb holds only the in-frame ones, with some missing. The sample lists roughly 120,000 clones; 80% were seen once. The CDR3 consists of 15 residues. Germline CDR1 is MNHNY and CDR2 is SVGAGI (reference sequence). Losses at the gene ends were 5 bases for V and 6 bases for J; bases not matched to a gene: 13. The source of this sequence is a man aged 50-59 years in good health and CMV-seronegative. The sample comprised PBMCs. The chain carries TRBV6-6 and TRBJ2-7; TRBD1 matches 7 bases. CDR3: CASSPRGSTAGEQYF. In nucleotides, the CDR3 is TGTGCCAGCAGTCCCAGGGGGTCTACCGCGGGCGAGCAGTACTTC.